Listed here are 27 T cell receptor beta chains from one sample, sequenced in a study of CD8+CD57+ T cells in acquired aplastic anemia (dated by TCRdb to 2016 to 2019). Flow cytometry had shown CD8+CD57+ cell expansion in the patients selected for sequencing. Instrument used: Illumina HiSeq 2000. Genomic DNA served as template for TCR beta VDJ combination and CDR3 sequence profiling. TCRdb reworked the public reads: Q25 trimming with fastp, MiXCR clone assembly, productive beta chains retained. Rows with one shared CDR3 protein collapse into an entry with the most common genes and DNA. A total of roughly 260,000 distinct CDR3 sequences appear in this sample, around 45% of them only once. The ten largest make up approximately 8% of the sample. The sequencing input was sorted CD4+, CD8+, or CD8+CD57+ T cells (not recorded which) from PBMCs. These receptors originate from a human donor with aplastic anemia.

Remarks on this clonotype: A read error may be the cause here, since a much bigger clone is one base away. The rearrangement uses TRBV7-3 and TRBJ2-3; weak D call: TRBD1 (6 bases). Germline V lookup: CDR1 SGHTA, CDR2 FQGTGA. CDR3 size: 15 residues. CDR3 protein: CAGSLSTGNTDTQYF. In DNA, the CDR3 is TGTGCCGGCAGCTTATCTACAGGGAATACAGATACGCAGTATTTT.

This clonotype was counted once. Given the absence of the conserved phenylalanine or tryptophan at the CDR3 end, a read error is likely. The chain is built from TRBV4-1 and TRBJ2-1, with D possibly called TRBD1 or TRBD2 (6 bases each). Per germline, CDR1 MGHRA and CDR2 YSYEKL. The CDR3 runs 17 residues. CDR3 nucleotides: TGTGCCAGCAGCCAAGTCGTGGGGGCTAGCGCTTACAATGAGCAGTTCCTC. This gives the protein CASSQVVGASAYNEQFL.

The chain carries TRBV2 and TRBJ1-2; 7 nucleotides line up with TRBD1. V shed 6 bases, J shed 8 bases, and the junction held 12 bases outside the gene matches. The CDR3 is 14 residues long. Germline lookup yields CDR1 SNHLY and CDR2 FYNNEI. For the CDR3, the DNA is TGTGCCAGCAGAGTGGACAGGTCCCCTGGCGGCTACACCTTC. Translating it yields CASRVDRSPGGYTF.

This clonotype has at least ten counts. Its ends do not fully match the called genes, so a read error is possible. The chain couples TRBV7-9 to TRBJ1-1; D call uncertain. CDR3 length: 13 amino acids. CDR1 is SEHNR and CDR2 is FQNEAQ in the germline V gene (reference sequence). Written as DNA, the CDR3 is TGTGCCAGCAGTCCTCCAGGAAGGGCTGAAGCTTCCTTT. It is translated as CASSPPGRAEASF.

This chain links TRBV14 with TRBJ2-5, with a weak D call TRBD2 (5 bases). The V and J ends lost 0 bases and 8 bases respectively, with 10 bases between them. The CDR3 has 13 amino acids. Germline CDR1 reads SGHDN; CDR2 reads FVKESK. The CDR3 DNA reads TGTGCCAGCAGCCAAGAGACGGGGAGAACCCAGTACTTC. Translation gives CASSQETGRTQYF.

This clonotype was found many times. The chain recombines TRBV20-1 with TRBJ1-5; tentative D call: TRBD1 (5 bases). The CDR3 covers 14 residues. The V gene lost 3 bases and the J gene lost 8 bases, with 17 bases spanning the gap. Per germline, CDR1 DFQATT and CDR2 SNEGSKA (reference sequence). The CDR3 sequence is CSARATGIREPQHF. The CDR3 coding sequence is TGCAGTGCTAGGGCTACAGGAATCCGAGAGCCCCAGCATTTT.

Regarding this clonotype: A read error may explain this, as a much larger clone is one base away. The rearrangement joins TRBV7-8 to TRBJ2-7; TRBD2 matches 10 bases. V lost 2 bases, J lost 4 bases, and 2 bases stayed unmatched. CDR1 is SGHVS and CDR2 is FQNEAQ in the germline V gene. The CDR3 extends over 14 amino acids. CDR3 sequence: CASSLLAGAYEQYV. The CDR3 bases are TGTGCCAGCAGCTTACTAGCGGGAGCGTACGAGCAGTACGTC.

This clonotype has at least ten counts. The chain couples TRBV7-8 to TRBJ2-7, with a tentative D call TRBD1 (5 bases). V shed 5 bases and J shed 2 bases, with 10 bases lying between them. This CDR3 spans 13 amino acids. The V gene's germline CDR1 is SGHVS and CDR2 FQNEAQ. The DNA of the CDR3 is TGTGCCAGCAGCCTCGGACACCCCTACGAGCAGTACTTC. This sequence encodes CASSLGHPYEQYF. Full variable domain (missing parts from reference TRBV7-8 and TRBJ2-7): GAGVSQSPRYKVAKRGQDVALRCDPISGHVSLFWYQQALGQGPEFLTYFQNEAQLDKSGLPSDRFFAERPEGSVSTLKIQRTQQEDSAVYLCASSLGHPYEQYFGPGTRLTVT.

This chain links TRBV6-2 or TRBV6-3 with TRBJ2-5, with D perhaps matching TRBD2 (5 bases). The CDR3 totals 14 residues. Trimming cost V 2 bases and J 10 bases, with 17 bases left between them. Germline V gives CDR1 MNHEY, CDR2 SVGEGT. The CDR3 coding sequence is TGTGCCAGCAGTTACCCGTCCCCTTCCGGGGACCAGTACTTC. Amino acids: CASSYPSPSGDQYF.

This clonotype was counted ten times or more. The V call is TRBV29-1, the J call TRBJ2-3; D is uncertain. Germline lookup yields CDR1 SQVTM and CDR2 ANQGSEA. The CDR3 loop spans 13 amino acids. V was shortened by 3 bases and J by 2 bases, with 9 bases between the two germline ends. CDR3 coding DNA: TGCAGCGTTGACGTGGACCCCACAGATACGCAGTATTTT. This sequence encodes CSVDVDPTDTQYF.

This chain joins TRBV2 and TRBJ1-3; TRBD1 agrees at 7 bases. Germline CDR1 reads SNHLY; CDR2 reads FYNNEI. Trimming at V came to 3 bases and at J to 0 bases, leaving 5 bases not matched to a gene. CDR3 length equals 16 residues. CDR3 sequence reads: CASSDATGRSGNTIYF. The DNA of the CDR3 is TGTGCCAGCAGTGATGCGACAGGGCGCTCTGGAAACACCATATATTTT. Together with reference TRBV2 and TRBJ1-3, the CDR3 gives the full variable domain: EPEVTQTPSHQVTQMGQEVILRCVPISNHLYFYWYRQILGQKVEFLVSFYNNEISEKSEIFDDQFSVERPDGSNFTLKIRSTKLEDSAMYFCASSDATGRSGNTIYFGEGSWLTVV.

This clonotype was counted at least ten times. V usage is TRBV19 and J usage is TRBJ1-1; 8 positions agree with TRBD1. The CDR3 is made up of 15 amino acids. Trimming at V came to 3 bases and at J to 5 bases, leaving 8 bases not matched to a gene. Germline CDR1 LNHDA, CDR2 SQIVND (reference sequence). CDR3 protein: CASSMFGQGFTEAFF. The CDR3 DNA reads TGTGCCAGTAGTATGTTTGGACAGGGCTTTACTGAAGCTTTCTTT.

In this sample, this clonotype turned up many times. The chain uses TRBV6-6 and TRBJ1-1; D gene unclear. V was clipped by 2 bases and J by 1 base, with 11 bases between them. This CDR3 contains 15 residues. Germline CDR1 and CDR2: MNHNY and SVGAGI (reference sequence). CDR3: CASSYGEDGNTEAFF. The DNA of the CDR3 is TGTGCCAGCAGTTACGGGGAAGACGGGAACACTGAAGCTTTCTTT.

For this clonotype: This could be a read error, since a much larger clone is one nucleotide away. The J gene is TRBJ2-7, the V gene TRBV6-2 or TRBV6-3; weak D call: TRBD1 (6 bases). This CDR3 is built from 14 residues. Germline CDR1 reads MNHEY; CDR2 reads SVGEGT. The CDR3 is CASSLWTDSHEQYF. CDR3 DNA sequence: TGTGCCAGCAGCCTTTGGACAGACTCCCACGAGCAGTACTTC.

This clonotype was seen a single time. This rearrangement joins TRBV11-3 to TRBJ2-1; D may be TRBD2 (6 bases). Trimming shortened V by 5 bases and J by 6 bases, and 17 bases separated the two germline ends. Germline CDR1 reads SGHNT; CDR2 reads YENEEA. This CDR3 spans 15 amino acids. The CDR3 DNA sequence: TGTGCCAGCAGCCCCGTGGAGGGGTATAGCAATGAGCAGTTCTTC. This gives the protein CASSPVEGYSNEQFF. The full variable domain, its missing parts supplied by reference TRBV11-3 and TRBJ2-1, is EAGVVQSPRYKIIEKKQPVAFWCNPISGHNTLYWYLQNLGQGPELLIRYENEEAVDDSQLPKDRFSAERLKGVDSTLKIQPAELGDSAVYLCASSPVEGYSNEQFFGPGTRLTVL.

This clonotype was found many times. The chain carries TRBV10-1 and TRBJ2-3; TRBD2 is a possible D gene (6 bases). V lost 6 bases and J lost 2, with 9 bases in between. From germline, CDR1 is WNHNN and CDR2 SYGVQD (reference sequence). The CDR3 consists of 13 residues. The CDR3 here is CASSRENTDTQYF. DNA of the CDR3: TGCGCCAGCAGCCGGGAGAACACAGATACGCAGTATTTT.

The CDR3 bases are TGCAGCTCCAGACAAGGGAAATGGAAGACCCAGTACTTC. Translating gives CSSRQGKWKTQYF. J is TRBJ2-5 and V is TRBV29-1; D call uncertain. The germline V gene has CDR1 SQVTM and CDR2 ANQGSEA. The germline V and J ends were trimmed by 8 bases and 6 bases, with 19 bases remaining between them. CDR3 length: 13 residues.

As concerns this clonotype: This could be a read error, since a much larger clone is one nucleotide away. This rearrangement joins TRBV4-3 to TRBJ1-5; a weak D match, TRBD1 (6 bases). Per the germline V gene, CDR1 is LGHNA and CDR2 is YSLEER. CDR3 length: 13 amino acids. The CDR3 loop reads CVSSHTGTQPQHF. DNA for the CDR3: TGCGTCAGCAGCCATACAGGGACTCAGCCCCAGCATTTT.

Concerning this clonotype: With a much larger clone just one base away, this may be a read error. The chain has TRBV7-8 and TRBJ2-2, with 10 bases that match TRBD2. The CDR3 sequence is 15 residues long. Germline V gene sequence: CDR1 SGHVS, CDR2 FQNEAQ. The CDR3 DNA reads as TGTGCCAGCAGCTTAGGCCTAGCGGGGGCCGGGGAGCTGTGTTTT. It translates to CASSLGLAGAGELCF.

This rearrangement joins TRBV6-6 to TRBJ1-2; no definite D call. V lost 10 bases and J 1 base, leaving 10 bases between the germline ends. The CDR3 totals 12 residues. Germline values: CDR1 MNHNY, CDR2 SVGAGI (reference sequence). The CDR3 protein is CATVTNNYGYTF. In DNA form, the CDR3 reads TGTGCCACTGTGACAAATAACTATGGCTACACCTTC.

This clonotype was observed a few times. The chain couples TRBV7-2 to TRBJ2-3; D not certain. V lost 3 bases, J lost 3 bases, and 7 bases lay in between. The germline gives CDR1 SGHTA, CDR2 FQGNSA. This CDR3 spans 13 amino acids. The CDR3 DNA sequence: TGTGCCAGCAGCTTGTATGGTACAGATACGCAGTATTTT. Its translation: CASSLYGTDTQYF. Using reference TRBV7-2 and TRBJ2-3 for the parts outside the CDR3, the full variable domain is GAGVSQSPSNKVTEKGKDVELRCDPISGHTALYWYRQSLGQGLEFLIYFQGNSAPDKSGLPSDRFSAERTGGSVSTLTIQRTQQEDSAVYLCASSLYGTDTQYFGPGTRLTVL.

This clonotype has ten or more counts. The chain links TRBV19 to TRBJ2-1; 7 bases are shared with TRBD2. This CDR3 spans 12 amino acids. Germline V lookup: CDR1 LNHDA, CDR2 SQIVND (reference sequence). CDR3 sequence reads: CASRSGYNEQFF. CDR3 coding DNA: TGTGCAAGTCGTAGCGGGTACAATGAGCAGTTCTTC.

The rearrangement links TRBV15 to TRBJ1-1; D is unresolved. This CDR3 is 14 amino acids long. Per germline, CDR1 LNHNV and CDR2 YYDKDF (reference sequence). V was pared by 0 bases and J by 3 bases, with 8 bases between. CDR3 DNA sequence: TGTGCCACCAGCAGAGATCTCGTGCACACTGAAGCTTTCTTT. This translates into CATSRDLVHTEAFF.

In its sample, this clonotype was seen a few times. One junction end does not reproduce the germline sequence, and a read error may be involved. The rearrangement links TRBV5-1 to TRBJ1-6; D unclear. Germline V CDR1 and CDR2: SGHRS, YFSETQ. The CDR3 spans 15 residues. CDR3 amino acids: CASSPGGSYNSPLHF. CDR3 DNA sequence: TGTGCCAGCAGCCCTGGCGGGTCCTATAATTCACCCCTCCACTTT.

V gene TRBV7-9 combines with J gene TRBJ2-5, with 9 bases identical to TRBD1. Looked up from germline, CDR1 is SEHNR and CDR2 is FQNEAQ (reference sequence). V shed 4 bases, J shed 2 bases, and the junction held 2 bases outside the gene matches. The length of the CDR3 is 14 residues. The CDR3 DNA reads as TGTGCCAGCAGCTCGGGACAGGGACAAGAGACCCAGTACTTC. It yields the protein CASSSGQGQETQYF.

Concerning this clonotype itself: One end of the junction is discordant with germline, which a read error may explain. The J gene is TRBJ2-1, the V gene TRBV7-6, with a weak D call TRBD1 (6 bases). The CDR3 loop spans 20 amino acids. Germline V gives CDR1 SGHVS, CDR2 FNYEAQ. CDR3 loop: CASSLVITSSVLTRDNGQLF. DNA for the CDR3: TGTGCCAGCAGCTTAGTTATCACTAGTTCCGTCCTTACGAGGGACAATGGGCAGCTCTTC.

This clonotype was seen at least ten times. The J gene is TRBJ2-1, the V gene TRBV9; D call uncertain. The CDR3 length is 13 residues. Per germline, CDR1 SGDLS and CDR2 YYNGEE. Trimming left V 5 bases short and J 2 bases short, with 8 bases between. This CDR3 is CASSDSTYNEQFF. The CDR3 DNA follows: TGTGCCAGCAGTGACTCCACCTACAATGAGCAGTTCTTC.